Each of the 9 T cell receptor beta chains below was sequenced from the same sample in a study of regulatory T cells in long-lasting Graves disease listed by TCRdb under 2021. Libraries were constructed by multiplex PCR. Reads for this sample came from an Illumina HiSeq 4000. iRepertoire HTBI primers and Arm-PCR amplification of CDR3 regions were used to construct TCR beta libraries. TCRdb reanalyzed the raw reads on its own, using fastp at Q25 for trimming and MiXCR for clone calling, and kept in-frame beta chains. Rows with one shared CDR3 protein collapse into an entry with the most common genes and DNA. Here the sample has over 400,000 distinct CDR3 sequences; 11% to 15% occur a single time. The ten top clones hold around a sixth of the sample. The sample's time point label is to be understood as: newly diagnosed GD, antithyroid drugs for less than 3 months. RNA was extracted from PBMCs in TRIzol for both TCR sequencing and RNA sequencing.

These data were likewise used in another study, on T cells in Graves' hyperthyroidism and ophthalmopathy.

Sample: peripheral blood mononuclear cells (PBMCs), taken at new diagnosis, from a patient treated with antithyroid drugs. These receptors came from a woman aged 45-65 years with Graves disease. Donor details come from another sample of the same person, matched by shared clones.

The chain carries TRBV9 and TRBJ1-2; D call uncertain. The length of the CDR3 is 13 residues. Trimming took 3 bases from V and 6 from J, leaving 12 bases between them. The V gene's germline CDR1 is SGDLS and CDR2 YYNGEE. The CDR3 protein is CASSDFSGNGYTF. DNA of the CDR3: TGTGCCAGCAGCGATTTCAGCGGGAATGGCTACACCTTC.

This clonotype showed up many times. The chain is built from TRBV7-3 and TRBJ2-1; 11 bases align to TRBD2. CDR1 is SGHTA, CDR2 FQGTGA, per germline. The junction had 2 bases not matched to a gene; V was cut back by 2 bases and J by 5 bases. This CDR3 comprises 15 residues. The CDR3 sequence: CASSLLAGGNNEQFF. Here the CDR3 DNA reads TGTGCCAGCAGCTTACTAGCGGGAGGTAACAATGAGCAGTTCTTC.

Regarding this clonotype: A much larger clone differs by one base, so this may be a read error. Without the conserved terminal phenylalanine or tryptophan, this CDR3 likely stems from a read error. This chain's CDR3 is CASSSRTSGTTGELFC. The CDR3, as DNA: TGTGCCAGCAGCTCTCGGACTAGCGGGACGACCGGGGAGCTGTTTTGT. This rearrangement joins TRBV9 to TRBJ2-2; 12 bases map to TRBD2. The CDR3 spans 16 residues. The junction had 6 bases not matched to a gene; V was cut back by 4 bases and J by 5 bases. Germline CDR1 SGDLS, CDR2 YYNGEE.

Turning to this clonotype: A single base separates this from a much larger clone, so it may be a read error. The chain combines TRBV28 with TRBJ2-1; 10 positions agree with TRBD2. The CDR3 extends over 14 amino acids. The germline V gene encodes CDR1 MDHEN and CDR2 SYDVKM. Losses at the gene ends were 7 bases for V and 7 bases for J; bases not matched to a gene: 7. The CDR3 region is CASIRQREGNEQFF. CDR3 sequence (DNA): TGTGCCAGCATCAGGCAGCGGGAGGGTAATGAGCAGTTCTTC. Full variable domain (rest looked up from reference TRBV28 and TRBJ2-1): DVKVTQSSRYLVKRTGEKVFLECVQDMDHENMFWYRQDPGLGLRLIYFSYDVKMKEKGDIPEGYSVSREKKERFSLILESASTNQTSMYLCASIRQREGNEQFFGPGTRLTVL.

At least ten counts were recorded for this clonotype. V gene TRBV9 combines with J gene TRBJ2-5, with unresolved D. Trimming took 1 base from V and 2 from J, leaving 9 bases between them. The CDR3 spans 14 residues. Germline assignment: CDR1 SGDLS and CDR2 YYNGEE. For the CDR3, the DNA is TGTGCCAGCAGCGTACAATGGGAACAAGAGACCCAGTACTTC. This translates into CASSVQWEQETQYF.

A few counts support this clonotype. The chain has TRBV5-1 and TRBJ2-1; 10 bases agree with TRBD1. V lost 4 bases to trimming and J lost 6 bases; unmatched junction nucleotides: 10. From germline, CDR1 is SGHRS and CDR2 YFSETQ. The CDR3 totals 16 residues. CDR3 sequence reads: CASSRQGAKQFNEQFF. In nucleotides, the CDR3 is TGCGCCAGCAGCAGACAGGGGGCTAAACAATTCAATGAGCAGTTCTTC.

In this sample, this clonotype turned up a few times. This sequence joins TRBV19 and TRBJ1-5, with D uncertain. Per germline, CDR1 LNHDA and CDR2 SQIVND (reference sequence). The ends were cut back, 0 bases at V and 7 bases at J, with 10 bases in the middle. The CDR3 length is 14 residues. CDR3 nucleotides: TGTGCCAGTAGTATAGAACAGCGTAAGCAGCCCCAGCATTTT. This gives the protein CASSIEQRKQPQHF.

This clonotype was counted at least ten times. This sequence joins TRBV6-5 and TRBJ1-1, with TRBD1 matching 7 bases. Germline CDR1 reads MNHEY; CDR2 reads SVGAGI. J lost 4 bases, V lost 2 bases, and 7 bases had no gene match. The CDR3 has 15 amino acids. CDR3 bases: TGTGCCAGCAGTTACAACACAGGGGACCCCACTGAAGCTTTCTTT. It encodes CASSYNTGDPTEAFF.

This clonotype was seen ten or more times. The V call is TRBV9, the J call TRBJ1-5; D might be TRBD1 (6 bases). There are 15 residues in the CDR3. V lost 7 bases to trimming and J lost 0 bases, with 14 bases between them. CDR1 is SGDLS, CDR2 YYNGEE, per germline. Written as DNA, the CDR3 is TGTGCCAGCGCAAGTGGGGGGGCTAGCAATCAGCCCCAGCATTTT. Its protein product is CASASGGASNQPQHF.